Listed here are 15 T cell receptor beta chains from one sample, sequenced in a study of blood T cell repertoires in COVID-19. Assay used: immunoSEQ multiplex PCR; TCRdb lists only in-frame clones, some missing. The sample lists fewer than 350,000 clones, roughly 90% occurring once. The source material was PBMCs or T cells enriched from blood (not recorded which). The source of these receptors is a man in his sixties who had recovered from COVID-19.

This clone was seen more than once but under ten times. The J gene is TRBJ2-7, the V gene TRBV5-1; D gene unclear. V lost 4 bases, J lost 1 base, and 9 bases lay in between. This CDR3 comprises 13 residues. Germline V gene lookup returns CDR1 SGHRS and CDR2 YFSETQ. The CDR3 nucleotides are TGCGCCAGCAGCCCCAACTTATCCTACGAGCAGTACTTC. It is translated as CASSPNLSYEQYF.

V gene TRBV5-4 combines with J gene TRBJ2-2; TRBD2 matches at 15 bases. Germline V lookup: CDR1 SGHNT, CDR2 YYREEE (reference sequence). The CDR3 runs 15 residues. Trimming cost V 4 bases and J 7 bases; bases outside gene matches: 2. Written as DNA, the CDR3 is TGTGCCAGCAGCCCGGGACTAGCGGGAGGCGGGGAGCTGTTTTTT. Translated, it gives CASSPGLAGGGELFF.

The chain uses TRBV7-9 and TRBJ2-7; 8 positions agree with TRBD1. J was trimmed by 1 base and V by 5 bases; bases with no gene match: 10. This CDR3 contains 16 residues. Germline V CDR1 and CDR2: SEHNR, FQNEAQ (reference sequence). The CDR3 protein is CASSKIKDRVSYEQYF. Written as DNA, the CDR3 is TGTGCCAGCAGCAAGATCAAGGACAGGGTATCCTACGAGCAGTACTTC.

The chain uses TRBV12-3 or TRBV12-4 and TRBJ1-2; 7 nucleotides line up with TRBD1. Trimming at V came to 0 bases and at J to 11 bases, leaving 3 bases not matched to a gene. The CDR3 length is 12 residues. CDR3 in DNA: TGTGCCAGCAGTTTAGCGCGACAGGGATACACCTTC. This gives the protein CASSLARQGYTF.

The CDR3: CASSVGAGWAEQYF. CDR3 DNA sequence: TGTGCCAGCAGCGTAGGGGCAGGGTGGGCCGAGCAGTACTTC. The chain couples TRBV9 to TRBJ2-7; D may be TRBD1 (5 bases). The CDR3 is 14 residues long. Germline V CDR1 and CDR2: SGDLS, YYNGEE. V was clipped by 0 bases and J by 6 bases, with 13 bases between them.

The V and J genes are TRBV28 and TRBJ2-5; TRBD2 aligns across 12 bases. Looked up from germline, CDR1 is MDHEN and CDR2 is SYDVKM. The CDR3 has 14 amino acids. Trimming at V came to 5 bases and at J to 9 bases, leaving 7 bases not matched to a gene. DNA for the CDR3: TGTGCCAGCAGTCCCGGACTAGCGGGAACGGCCCAGTACTTC. Residues: CASSPGLAGTAQYF.

CDR3 protein: CASSLARDSGYGNTIYF. The DNA for the CDR3 is TGTGCCAGCAGCTTAGCGAGGGACAGCGGGTACGGAAACACCATATATTTT. V usage is TRBV7-2 and J usage is TRBJ1-3; 7 bases fit TRBD1. After removal of 0 bases from V and 4 bases from J, the junction contained 9 bases not matched to a gene. CDR1 and CDR2 (germline): SGHTA, FQGNSA. The CDR3 sequence is 17 residues long. Drawing the rest from reference TRBV7-2 and TRBJ1-3, the complete variable domain is GAGVSQSPSNKVTEKGKDVELRCDPISGHTALYWYRQSLGQGLEFLIYFQGNSAPDKSGLPSDRFSAERTGGSVSTLTIQRTQQEDSAVYLCASSLARDSGYGNTIYFGEGSWLTVV.

The chain combines TRBV9 with TRBJ2-6, with D hard to call. The V gene's germline CDR1 is SGDLS and CDR2 YYNGEE. Deletions cut 3 bases from V and 2 bases from J, with 6 bases between. This CDR3 has 14 amino acids. Written as DNA, the CDR3 is TGTGCCAGCAGCGCCGCGCCTGGGGCCAACGTCCTGACTTTC. It encodes CASSAAPGANVLTF.

The rearrangement uses TRBV19 and TRBJ2-3, with TRBD2 matching 13 bases. V lost 1 base, J lost 4 bases, and 5 bases stayed unmatched. CDR1 and CDR2 from the germline V gene are LNHDA and SQIVND (reference sequence). This CDR3 contains 17 residues. The CDR3 is CASSIGTSGRLADTQYF. CDR3 coding DNA: TGTGCCAGTAGTATAGGGACTAGCGGGAGATTGGCAGATACGCAGTATTTT.

The rearrangement uses TRBV7-9 and TRBJ2-1; D gene ambiguous. The V end was cut by 1 base, the J end by 10 bases, with 5 bases between. Germline values: CDR1 SEHNR, CDR2 FQNEAQ (reference sequence). The CDR3 spans 11 residues. The CDR3, as DNA: TGTGCCAGCAGCTTAGTCGAGGAGCAGTTCTTC. Its translation: CASSLVEEQFF.

This chain uses TRBV2 with TRBJ2-7; TRBD1 is a possible D gene (6 bases). Deletions cut 4 bases from V and 4 bases from J, with 14 bases between. The CDR3 runs 14 residues. Germline CDR1 SNHLY, CDR2 FYNNEI. The CDR3 loop reads CASSVFNREYEQYF. In DNA, the CDR3 is TGTGCCAGCAGTGTTTTCAACAGGGAATACGAGCAGTACTTC.

V usage is TRBV30 and J usage is TRBJ1-4, with 8 nucleotides matching TRBD1. Losses at the gene ends were 2 bases for V and 2 bases for J; bases not matched to a gene: 10. The CDR3 has 17 residues. Germline V gene sequence: CDR1 GTSNPN, CDR2 SVGIG (reference sequence). The CDR3 coding sequence is TGTGCCTGGAGTACCCGAGGACAGGGAGGGACTAATGAAAAACTGTTTTTT. This translates into CAWSTRGQGGTNEKLFF.

The chain links TRBV28 to TRBJ2-7; 8 nucleotides line up with TRBD2. J was trimmed by 3 bases and V by 6 bases; bases with no gene match: 10. The CDR3 totals 15 residues. Germline CDR1 MDHEN, CDR2 SYDVKM. The CDR3 region is CASRPTSGPIYEQYF. The CDR3 DNA reads as TGTGCCAGCAGACCCACTAGCGGACCCATCTACGAGCAGTACTTC.

The sample holds a few counts of this clone. The J gene is TRBJ1-2, the V gene TRBV7-2; 11 bases map to TRBD1. CDR3 size: 18 residues. The V gene end was trimmed by 1 base and the J gene end by 4 bases; junction bases not matched to a gene: 11. CDR1 is SGHTA, CDR2 FQGNSA, per germline. CDR3 region: CASSLVSPGQGATYGYTF. DNA for the CDR3: TGTGCCAGCAGCTTAGTTTCCCCCGGACAGGGGGCTACCTATGGCTACACCTTC.

CDR3 nucleotide sequence: TGCAGTGTAGCGGGGCGCACTGAAGCTTTCTTT. Residues: CSVAGRTEAFF. The chain is built from TRBV20-1 and TRBJ1-1; possibly TRBD1 for D (5 bases). The V end lost 7 bases, the J end lost 4 bases, and 10 bases lay between the germline ends. The CDR3 loop spans 11 amino acids. Germline V gene data show CDR1 as DFQATT and CDR2 as SNEGSKA (reference sequence).